Below are 19 T cell receptor beta chains sequenced from a single sample in a study of T-cell reconstitution after alpha-beta-depleted transplantation in children. The TCRbeta library was prepared with unique molecular identifiers. TCRdb ran MiXCR on the PCR reads and lists one entry per CDR3 protein. The repertoire holds about 200,000 distinct CDR3 sequences, with approximately 8.4% as singletons. The specimen was PBMCs, mostly from graft donor cells, collected 360 days after TCRalphabeta/CD19-depleted stem cell transplant. These receptors originate from a male patient aged 2 to 9 who had a stem cell transplant for acute myeloid leukemia, so the T cells may come from the graft donor.

This clonotype was observed many times. J is TRBJ2-6 and V is TRBV12-3 or TRBV12-4, with D unclear. Trimming shortened V by 2 bases and J by 0 bases, and 2 bases separated the two germline ends. The CDR3 is made up of 14 amino acids. The CDR3 sequence is CASSLLSGANVLTF. In nucleotides, the CDR3 is TGTGCCAGCAGTTTACTCTCTGGGGCCAACGTCCTGACTTTC.

This clonotype was picked up a small number of times. The CDR3 sequence: CASSTGTSGYEQYF. In DNA form, the CDR3 reads TGCGCCAGCAGCACCGGGACTAGCGGTTACGAGCAGTACTTC. J is TRBJ2-7 and V is TRBV5-1, with TRBD2 matching 11 bases. Trimming cost V 4 bases and J 4 bases; bases outside gene matches: 4. Germline V gives CDR1 SGHRS, CDR2 YFSETQ. The CDR3 sequence is 14 residues long.

This clonotype has ten or more counts. This rearrangement joins TRBV7-9 to TRBJ2-4; D remains ambiguous. Trimming shortened V by 0 bases and J by 0 bases, and 9 bases separated the two germline ends. This CDR3 is 16 amino acids long. From germline, CDR1 is SEHNR and CDR2 FQNEAQ (reference sequence). CDR3 amino acids: CASSLALSVAKNIQYF. The CDR3 bases are TGTGCCAGCAGCTTAGCGTTGAGCGTAGCCAAAAACATTCAGTACTTC.

This clonotype was seen repeatedly, ten times or more. The chain combines TRBV14 with TRBJ2-1; 8 bases match TRBD2. This CDR3 spans 15 amino acids. Germline V CDR1 and CDR2: SGHDN, FVKESK. The ends lost 3 bases at V and 3 bases at J; junction bases unmatched: 4. Here the CDR3 DNA reads TGTGCCAGCAGCCAGCGGGAGGTCGGCTACAATGAGCAGTTCTTC. Its protein is CASSQREVGYNEQFF.

This clonotype was seen ten or more times. J is TRBJ2-7 and V is TRBV7-2, with TRBD2 identical over 10 bases. V lost 4 bases to trimming and J lost 2 bases; unmatched junction nucleotides: 8. The CDR3 contains 16 residues. Germline V gives CDR1 SGHTA, CDR2 FQGNSA. CDR3 amino acids: CASSSLAGGATYEQYF. The CDR3 bases are TGTGCCAGCAGCTCCTTAGCGGGAGGTGCTACCTACGAGCAGTACTTC.

This clonotype came up many times. The gene calls are TRBV20-1 and TRBJ2-7, with TRBD1 matching over 7 bases. The CDR3 extends over 14 amino acids. Germline V gene lookup returns CDR1 DFQATT and CDR2 SNEGSKA (reference sequence). V dropped 3 bases and J dropped 2; count of bases not matched to a gene: 7. Written as DNA, the CDR3 is TGCAGTGCTAGTGGGGCCAGGGGGACCTACGAGCAGTACTTC. Protein sequence: CSASGARGTYEQYF.

This clonotype was detected a few times. This chain joins TRBV7-2 and TRBJ2-7; the D gene is possibly TRBD1 (6 bases). Germline loops: CDR1 SGHTA, CDR2 FQGNSA. V was shortened by 4 bases and J by 7 bases, with 20 bases between the two germline ends. The CDR3 totals 15 residues. The CDR3 sequence: CASSSDRSPPREQYF. The CDR3 DNA reads as TGTGCCAGCAGCTCAGACAGGAGCCCCCCCAGGGAGCAGTACTTC.

This clonotype was observed many times. The chain joins TRBV7-2 to TRBJ2-7; D may correspond to TRBD1 or TRBD2 (5 bases each). Germline V gives CDR1 SGHTA, CDR2 FQGNSA. Between the trimmed V and J ends, which lost 1 base and 2 bases, there was a span of 12 bases. This CDR3 is built from 15 residues. DNA of the CDR3: TGTGCCAGCAGCTTAGATGAGAGAGGGGCCTACGAGCAGTACTTC. It yields the protein CASSLDERGAYEQYF.

This clonotype appeared many times. J is TRBJ2-2 and V is TRBV20-1; 11 bases line up with TRBD2. The length of the CDR3 is 16 residues. Trimming removed 2 bases from V and 4 bases from J; junction bases left unmatched: 6. CDR1 is DFQATT, CDR2 SNEGSKA, per germline (reference sequence). The CDR3 loop is CSARRRLAGLTGELFF. In nucleotides, the CDR3 is TGCAGTGCTAGACGTCGACTAGCGGGGCTCACCGGGGAGCTGTTTTTT.

This clonotype was counted ten times or more. This chain joins TRBV20-1 and TRBJ2-1; D is undetermined. Germline CDR1 is DFQATT and CDR2 is SNEGSKA (reference sequence). The CDR3 is 12 residues long. V lost 3 bases, J lost 5 bases, and 8 bases lay in between. CDR3 in DNA: TGCAGTGCTAGCCCCGTCAACAATGAGCAGTTCTTC. Amino acid sequence: CSASPVNNEQFF.

This clonotype has a count of ten or more. This sequence joins TRBV7-8 and TRBJ2-3; D uncertain. The V end lost 1 base, the J end lost 2 bases, and 7 bases lay between the germline ends. Germline V gene data show CDR1 as SGHVS and CDR2 as FQNEAQ. The CDR3 runs 14 residues. Here the CDR3 DNA reads TGTGCCAGCAGCTTAGGTGGCCACACAGATACGCAGTATTTT. Translated, it gives CASSLGGHTDTQYF.

This clonotype has at least ten counts. The chain has TRBV29-1 and TRBJ2-3; D unclear. Germline V gives CDR1 SQVTM, CDR2 ANQGSEA. V was shortened by 3 bases and J by 1 base, with 11 bases between the two germline ends. CDR3 length equals 14 residues. The CDR3 DNA reads as TGCAGCGTTGACGGGCAGAGACGCACAGATACGCAGTATTTT. It translates to CSVDGQRRTDTQYF.

This clonotype was seen ten or more times. This chain joins TRBV9 and TRBJ2-7; 7 bases line up with TRBD1. The CDR3 runs to 14 residues. Trimming took 4 bases from V and 1 from J; bases not matched to a gene: 5. Germline V gives CDR1 SGDLS, CDR2 YYNGEE. CDR3 loop: CASSPGQESYEQYV. Here the CDR3 DNA reads TGTGCCAGCAGCCCCGGACAGGAGTCCTACGAGCAGTACGTC.

The DNA for the CDR3 is TGCGCCAGCAGCTTGGTGGGCAGGGGCTTGAACACTGAAGCTTTCTTT. Amino acid sequence: CASSLVGRGLNTEAFF. The genes are TRBV5-1 and TRBJ1-1; tentative D call: TRBD1 (6 bases). Trimming stripped 0 bases from V and 0 bases from J, with 12 bases between. Germline assignment: CDR1 SGHRS and CDR2 YFSETQ. This CDR3 comprises 16 residues.

The chain is built from TRBV20-1 and TRBJ1-2; TRBD1 matches at 7 bases. The CDR3 totals 11 residues. CDR1 and CDR2 from the germline V gene are DFQATT and SNEGSKA (reference sequence). With V trimmed by 3 bases and J by 10 bases, 5 bases remained unmatched. DNA for the CDR3: TGCAGTGCTAGCGACAGGGTAGTCTACACCTTC. Residues: CSASDRVVYTF.

This clonotype was observed many times. The chain couples TRBV20-1 to TRBJ2-2; a possible D gene is TRBD2 (5 bases). This CDR3 comprises 13 residues. Trimming took off 2 bases at V and 4 bases at J, with 8 bases between the two ends. From germline, CDR1 is DFQATT and CDR2 SNEGSKA (reference sequence). CDR3 region: CSARSGITGELFF. The CDR3 DNA reads as TGCAGTGCTAGATCCGGGATCACCGGGGAGCTGTTTTTT.

This clonotype was counted at least ten times. V and J are TRBV20-1 and TRBJ2-1; 9 bases are a match to TRBD2. Germline loops: CDR1 DFQATT, CDR2 SNEGSKA (reference sequence). V shed 0 bases, J shed 6 bases, and the junction held 21 bases outside the gene matches. The CDR3 extends over 20 amino acids. This CDR3 is CSARDRAKPGLAQEGNEQFF. CDR3 DNA sequence: TGCAGTGCTAGAGATAGGGCGAAACCGGGACTAGCCCAAGAAGGCAATGAGCAGTTCTTC.

This clonotype was seen more than once but under ten times. This chain's CDR3 is CASNPTGELFF. The CDR3 DNA is TGTGCCAGCAACCCCACCGGGGAGCTGTTTTTT. The rearrangement links TRBV7-9 to TRBJ2-2; D is undetermined. This CDR3 has 11 amino acids. Trimming shortened V by 7 bases and J by 4 bases, and 4 bases separated the two germline ends. Per the germline V gene, CDR1 is SEHNR and CDR2 is FQNEAQ (reference sequence).

The gene calls are TRBV18 and TRBJ2-5; D uncertain. Trimming took 3 bases from V and 5 from J, leaving 13 bases between them. Germline assignment: CDR1 KGHSH and CDR2 LQKENI. The CDR3 loop spans 14 amino acids. CDR3 nucleotide sequence: TGTGCCAGCTCACCGGTGGTGCCTCAGGAGACCCAGTACTTC. Translated: CASSPVVPQETQYF.